This passage covers 12 T cell receptor beta chains from one sample sequenced in a study of T cell responses to AZD1222 COVID-19 vaccine (TCRdb year 2021). The sample's time point label, decoded: about 28 days (+/-7) after the second vaccine dose. The treatment or condition label, as the study defines it: meningococcal conjugate vaccine given as trial control. The method behind the library was the immunoSEQ multiplex PCR assay. The table comes from immuneACCESS by way of TCRdb, which keeps in-frame sequences with V and J called. Part of the clones is missing from these tables; in studies checked, under half for an unresolved V gene and the rest for unknown reasons. Present in this sample are 150,000 to 200,000 clones, just under 90% of which were seen just once. Jointly, the top ten make up 3.5% to 5.5% of the sample. Sequencing used peripheral blood, obtained 28 days after the second dose of the MenACWY control vaccine. These receptors all stem from an adult who received the MenACWY meningococcal vaccine as a control.

The chain links TRBV2 to TRBJ2-2; a weak D match, TRBD2 (5 bases). V lost 7 bases and J lost 8, with 17 bases in between. Germline values: CDR1 SNHLY, CDR2 FYNNEI. CDR3 length: 14 residues. The CDR3 here is CASNSGSSSGELFF. The CDR3 DNA follows: TGTGCCAGCAACTCGGGGAGTTCGAGTGGGGAGCTGTTTTTT.

The chain carries TRBV28 and TRBJ2-7; 10 bases match TRBD1. The V segment lost 8 bases and the J segment 7 bases; nucleotides outside the gene matches: 17. Looked up from germline, CDR1 is MDHEN and CDR2 is SYDVKM. The CDR3 consists of 16 residues. Here the CDR3 DNA reads TGTGCCAGCGCCAATACTGGGACAGGGGTAGGATTGGAGCAGTACTTC. Its protein product is CASANTGTGVGLEQYF.

J is TRBJ2-3 and V is TRBV11-3; D is perhaps TRBD2 (5 bases). CDR1 is SGHNT, CDR2 YENEEA, per germline. The CDR3 is 12 amino acids. V was pared by 1 base and J by 6 bases, with 5 bases between. CDR3: CASSLAGDTQYF. CDR3 DNA: TGTGCCAGCAGCTTAGCGGGGGATACGCAGTATTTT.

The chain joins TRBV19 to TRBJ2-1; 7 nucleotides agree with TRBD2. Germline values: CDR1 LNHDA, CDR2 SQIVND (reference sequence). The CDR3 contains 16 residues. Trimming took 2 bases from V and 4 from J; bases not matched to a gene: 8. The CDR3 loop is CASSISGGGPYNEQFF. CDR3 in DNA: TGTGCCAGTAGTATATCTGGGGGAGGGCCGTACAATGAGCAGTTCTTC.

This rearrangement joins TRBV7-2 to TRBJ2-7; 7 bases line up with TRBD2. This CDR3 comprises 15 residues. Germline V gene sequence: CDR1 SGHTA, CDR2 FQGNSA. J gave up 1 base and V 7 bases, and 10 bases lay outside the gene matches. The CDR3 spells CASTQLGEGSYEQYF. The CDR3, as DNA: TGTGCCAGCACCCAATTGGGGGAGGGATCCTACGAGCAGTACTTC.

The chain carries TRBV7-2 and TRBJ1-1; D is unclear. The CDR3 loop spans 15 amino acids. Trimming took off 3 bases at V and 0 bases at J, with 11 bases between the two ends. From germline, CDR1 is SGHTA and CDR2 FQGNSA. The CDR3 loop reads CASSFFASLNTEAFF. CDR3 in DNA: TGTGCCAGCAGCTTCTTCGCCAGCTTGAACACTGAAGCTTTCTTT.

This chain connects TRBV6-6 to TRBJ2-7, with 9 positions matching TRBD1. The CDR3 has 17 residues. Germline V CDR1 and CDR2: MNHNY, SVGAGI (reference sequence). Trimming cost V 5 bases and J 1 base; bases outside gene matches: 12. For the CDR3, the DNA is TGTGCCAGCAGTCCCTATCTCGCGGGACAGGGTTCCTACGAGCAGTACTTC. The encoded protein is CASSPYLAGQGSYEQYF.

This clone appeared a single time. V usage is TRBV12-3 or TRBV12-4 and J usage is TRBJ2-3; D unresolved. This CDR3 has 13 amino acids. The V gene lost 6 bases and the J gene lost 6 bases, with 13 bases spanning the gap. The CDR3 DNA reads TGTGCCAGCAGACTCGACTGGGCGGATACGCAGTATTTT. Translating it yields CASRLDWADTQYF.

The rearrangement joins TRBV19 to TRBJ1-5; 8 bases fit TRBD1. Germline V gives CDR1 LNHDA, CDR2 SQIVND (reference sequence). V gave up 7 bases and J gave up 5 bases; unmatched junction bases: 4. The CDR3 covers 13 residues. The CDR3: CASKDRADQPQHF. As DNA, the CDR3 is TGTGCCAGTAAGGACAGGGCAGATCAGCCCCAGCATTTT.

The V call is TRBV10-3, the J call TRBJ1-3; perhaps TRBD1 as D (5 bases). Germline CDR1 is ENHRY and CDR2 is SYGVKD. The CDR3 has 16 amino acids. V was pared by 4 bases and J by 4 bases, with 17 bases between. This CDR3 reads CAISGQSRQGGNTIYF. CDR3 DNA sequence: TGTGCCATCAGTGGCCAATCCCGGCAGGGAGGAAACACCATATATTTT.

The rearrangement uses TRBV25-1 and TRBJ2-2, with 10 nucleotides matching TRBD2. With 6 bases clipped from V and 4 bases from J, the junction kept 2 bases outside the gene matches. Germline V gives CDR1 MGHDK, CDR2 SYGVNS. The CDR3 has 14 amino acids. The CDR3 here is CASRTSGTTGELFF. Here the CDR3 DNA reads TGTGCCAGCAGAACTAGCGGGACCACCGGGGAGCTGTTTTTT.

The CDR3 spells CASTNRAAGGDTQYF. The CDR3 bases are TGCGCCAGCACGAACCGGGCGGCAGGAGGAGATACGCAGTATTTT. The genes are TRBV5-1 and TRBJ2-3; TRBD2 is a possible D gene (5 bases). The length of the CDR3 is 15 residues. Germline loops: CDR1 SGHRS, CDR2 YFSETQ. Deletions cut 6 bases from V and 5 bases from J, with 19 bases between.